This T cell receptor (beta chain) was documented in a study of lymphopenia after photon versus proton radiotherapy (dated by TCRdb to the late 2010s). Broadly, across the study: In patients with gastrointestinal tumors who developed high-grade lymphopenia, the study compared the immunological effects of photon radiation therapy with those of proton radiation therapy. The goal of the study was to describe how the two radiation modalities differ in their effects on the immune system. The roughly 18 patients in the cohort had gastrointestinal tumors, were treated with either photon or proton therapy, and subsequently developed lymphopenia.

As for this clone: Its cognate antigen has yet to be identified. The record has no base qualities; no much larger clone is one base away.

The library came from the immunoSEQ multiplex PCR assay. T cell repertoires were profiled with deep sequencing of rearranged TCR beta loci together with multiparametric flow cytometry. What TCRdb holds here is the immuneACCESS table cut down to in-frame rearrangements. Part of the clones is not present; checked against another copy, under half of the missing clones reflect an unresolved V gene, and the others are unexplained. The sample has roughly 41,000 clones on record, more than 75% of them singletons. The ten largest clones add up to 2.5% to 3.5% of the sample. General study outcomes and caveats: The survival association was assessed only in patients who died, and better survival with proton therapy was presented by the authors as a possibility rather than a demonstrated result. Among patients across the cohort who died, overall survival time showed an inverse correlation with a larger post-nadir drop in TCR diversity. After the lymphocyte count nadir, repertoires from photon-treated patients showed oligoclonal expansion, particularly of CD8+ Temra cells, and this expansion drove the decline in diversity. Proton-treated patients stayed relatively stable during treatment, while photon-treated patients lost naive T cells and TCR diversity and gained effector/memory populations.

There are 14 amino acids in the CDR3, from cysteine to phenylalanine inclusive. The entry retains the CDR3 DNA only, 42 bases that are in frame from base 1. CDR1 and CDR2 (MNHNS, SASEGT) derive from the germline V gene. V has 1 base trimmed and J has 7 bases trimmed; junction bases matching no gene number 3. The sequence was collected from a middle-aged man with gastric cancer. The material sequenced was peripheral blood, taken from a patient treated with photon-based radiotherapy. Rearrangement joined TRBV6-1 to TRBJ2-2; 7 of the junction bases match TRBD1. The DNA is TGTGCCAGCAGTGAAGAGACAGGGAACGGGGAGCTGTTTTTT. This gives the protein CASSEETGNGELFF.